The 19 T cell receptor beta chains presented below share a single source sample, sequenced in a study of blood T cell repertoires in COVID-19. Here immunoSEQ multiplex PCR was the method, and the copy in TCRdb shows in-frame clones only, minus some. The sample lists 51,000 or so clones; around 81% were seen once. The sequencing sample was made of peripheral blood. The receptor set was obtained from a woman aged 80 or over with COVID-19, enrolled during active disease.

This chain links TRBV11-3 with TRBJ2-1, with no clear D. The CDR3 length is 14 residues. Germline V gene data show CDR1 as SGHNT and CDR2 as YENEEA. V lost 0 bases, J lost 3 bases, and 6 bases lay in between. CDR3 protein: CASSLENNYNEQFF. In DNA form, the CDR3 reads TGTGCCAGCAGCTTAGAAAACAACTACAATGAGCAGTTCTTC.

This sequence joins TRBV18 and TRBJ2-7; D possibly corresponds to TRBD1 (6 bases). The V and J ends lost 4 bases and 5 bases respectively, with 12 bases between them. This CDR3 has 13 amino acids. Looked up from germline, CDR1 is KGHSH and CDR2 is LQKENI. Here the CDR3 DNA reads TGTGCCAGCTCACAAATACAGGGTAACGAGCAGTACTTC. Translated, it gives CASSQIQGNEQYF.

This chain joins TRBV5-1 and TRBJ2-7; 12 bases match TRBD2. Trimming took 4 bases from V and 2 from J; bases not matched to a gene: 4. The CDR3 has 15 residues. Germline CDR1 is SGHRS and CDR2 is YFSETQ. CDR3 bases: TGCGCCAGCAGCGTGACTAGCGGGAGTACCTACGAGCAGTACTTC. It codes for CASSVTSGSTYEQYF.

DNA for the CDR3: TGCGCCAGCAGCTTGGCCCACGGGGGGGCAACTAATGAAAAACTGTTTTTT. It encodes CASSLAHGGATNEKLFF. The J gene is TRBJ1-4, the V gene TRBV5-1; weak D call: TRBD1 (5 bases). This CDR3 region has 17 residues. The V end lost 0 bases, the J end lost 0 bases, and 12 bases lay between the germline ends. Germline CDR1 reads SGHRS; CDR2 reads YFSETQ.

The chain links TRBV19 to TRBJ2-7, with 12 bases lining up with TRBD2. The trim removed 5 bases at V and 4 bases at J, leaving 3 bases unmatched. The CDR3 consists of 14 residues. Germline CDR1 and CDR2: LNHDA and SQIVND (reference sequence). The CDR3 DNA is TGTGCCAGTAGTCTAGCGGGAGGGGGATACGAGCAGTACTTC. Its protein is CASSLAGGGYEQYF.

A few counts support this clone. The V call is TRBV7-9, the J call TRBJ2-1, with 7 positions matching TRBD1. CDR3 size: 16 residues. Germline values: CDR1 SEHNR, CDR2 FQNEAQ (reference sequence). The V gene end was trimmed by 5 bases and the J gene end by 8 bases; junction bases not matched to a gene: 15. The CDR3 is CASSGETGKKFDEQFF. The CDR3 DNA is TGTGCCAGCAGCGGTGAGACAGGGAAAAAATTCGATGAGCAGTTCTTC.

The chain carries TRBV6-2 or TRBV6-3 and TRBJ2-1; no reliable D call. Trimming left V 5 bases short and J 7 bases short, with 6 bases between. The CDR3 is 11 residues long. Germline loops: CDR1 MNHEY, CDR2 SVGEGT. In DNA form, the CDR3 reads TGTGCCAGCAGTCCCTTAAATGAGCAGTTCTTC. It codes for CASSPLNEQFF.

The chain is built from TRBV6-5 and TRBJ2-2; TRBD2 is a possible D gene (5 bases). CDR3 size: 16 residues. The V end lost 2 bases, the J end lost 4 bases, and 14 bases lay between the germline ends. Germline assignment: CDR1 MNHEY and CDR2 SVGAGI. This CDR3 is CASSYEARRATGELFF. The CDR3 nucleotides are TGTGCCAGCAGTTACGAAGCGAGGCGGGCCACCGGGGAGCTGTTTTTT.

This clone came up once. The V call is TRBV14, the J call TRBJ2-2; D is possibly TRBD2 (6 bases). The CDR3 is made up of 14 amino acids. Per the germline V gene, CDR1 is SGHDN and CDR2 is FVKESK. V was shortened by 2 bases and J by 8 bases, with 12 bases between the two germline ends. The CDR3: CASSQRRAAGELFF. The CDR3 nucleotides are TGTGCCAGCAGCCAACGGAGGGCCGCGGGGGAGCTGTTTTTT. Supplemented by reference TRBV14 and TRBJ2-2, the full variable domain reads EAGVTQFPSHSVIEKGQTVTLRCDPISGHDNLYWYRRVMGKEIKFLLHFVKESKQDESGMPNNRFLAERTGGTYSTLKVQPAELEDSGVYFCASSQRRAAGELFFGEGSRLTVL.

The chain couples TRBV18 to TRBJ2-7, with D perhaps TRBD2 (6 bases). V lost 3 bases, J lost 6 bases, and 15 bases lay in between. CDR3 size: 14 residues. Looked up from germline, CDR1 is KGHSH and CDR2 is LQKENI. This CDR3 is CASSPMEGPGEQYF. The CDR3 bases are TGTGCCAGCTCACCTATGGAGGGCCCGGGCGAGCAGTACTTC.

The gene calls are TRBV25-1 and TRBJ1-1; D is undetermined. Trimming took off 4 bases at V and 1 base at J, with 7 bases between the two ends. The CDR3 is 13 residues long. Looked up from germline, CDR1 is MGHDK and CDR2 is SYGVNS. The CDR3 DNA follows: TGTGCCAGCAGTGTCGCCGGGAACACTGAAGCTTTCTTT. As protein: CASSVAGNTEAFF.

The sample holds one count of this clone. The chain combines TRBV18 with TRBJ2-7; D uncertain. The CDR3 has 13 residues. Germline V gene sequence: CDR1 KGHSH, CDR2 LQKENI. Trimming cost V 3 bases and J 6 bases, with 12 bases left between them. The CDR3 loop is CASSPLEAGEQYF. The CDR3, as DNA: TGTGCCAGCTCACCTCTAGAAGCTGGCGAGCAGTACTTC.

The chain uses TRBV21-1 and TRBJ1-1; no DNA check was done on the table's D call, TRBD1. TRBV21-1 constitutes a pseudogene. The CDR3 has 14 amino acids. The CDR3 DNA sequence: TGTGCCAGCAGCAGCGGGACAGGGGGAACTGAAGCTTTCTTT. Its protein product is CASSSGTGGTEAFF.

The CDR3 protein is CASSRGLAGAYNEQFF. CDR3 DNA sequence: TGCGCCAGCAGCAGGGGGCTAGCGGGAGCCTACAATGAGCAGTTCTTC. The rearrangement joins TRBV5-1 to TRBJ2-1; 10 bases fit TRBD2. The ends lost 4 bases at V and 2 bases at J; junction bases unmatched: 6. This CDR3 contains 16 residues. Germline values: CDR1 SGHRS, CDR2 YFSETQ.

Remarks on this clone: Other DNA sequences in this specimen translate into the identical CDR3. CDR3 in amino acids: CASSPNTGREQYF. The DNA for the CDR3 is TGTGCCAGCTCACCCAATACAGGGCGCGAGCAGTACTTC. The rearrangement joins TRBV18 to TRBJ2-7; tentatively, D is TRBD1 (6 bases). CDR1 and CDR2 from the germline V gene are KGHSH and LQKENI. There are 13 residues in the CDR3. Trimming left V 3 bases short and J 6 bases short, with 12 bases between.

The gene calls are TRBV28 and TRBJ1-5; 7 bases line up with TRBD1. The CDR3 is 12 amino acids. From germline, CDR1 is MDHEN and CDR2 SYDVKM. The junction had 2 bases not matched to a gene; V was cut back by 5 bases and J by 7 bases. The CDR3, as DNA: TGTGCCAGCAGTACAGGGGCACAGCCCCAGCATTTT. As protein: CASSTGAQPQHF.

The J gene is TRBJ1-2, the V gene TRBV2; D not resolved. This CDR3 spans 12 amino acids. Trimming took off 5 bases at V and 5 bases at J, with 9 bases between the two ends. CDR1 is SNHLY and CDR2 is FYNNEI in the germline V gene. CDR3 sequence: CASSPTRYGYTF. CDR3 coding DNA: TGTGCCAGCAGTCCCACTAGGTATGGCTACACCTTC.

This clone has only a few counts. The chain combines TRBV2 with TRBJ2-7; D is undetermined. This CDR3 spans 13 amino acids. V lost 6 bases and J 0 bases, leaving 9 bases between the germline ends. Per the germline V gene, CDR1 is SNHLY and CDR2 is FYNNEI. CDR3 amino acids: CASRPDTSYEQYF. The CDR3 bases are TGTGCCAGCAGACCAGACACCTCCTACGAGCAGTACTTC.

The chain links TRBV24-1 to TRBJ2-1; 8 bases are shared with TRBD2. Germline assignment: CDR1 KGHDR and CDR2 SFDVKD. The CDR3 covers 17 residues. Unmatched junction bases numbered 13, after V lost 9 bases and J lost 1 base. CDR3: CATGGAGVDNSYNEQFF. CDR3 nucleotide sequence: TGTGCCACCGGTGGAGCGGGAGTGGACAATTCCTACAATGAGCAGTTCTTC.